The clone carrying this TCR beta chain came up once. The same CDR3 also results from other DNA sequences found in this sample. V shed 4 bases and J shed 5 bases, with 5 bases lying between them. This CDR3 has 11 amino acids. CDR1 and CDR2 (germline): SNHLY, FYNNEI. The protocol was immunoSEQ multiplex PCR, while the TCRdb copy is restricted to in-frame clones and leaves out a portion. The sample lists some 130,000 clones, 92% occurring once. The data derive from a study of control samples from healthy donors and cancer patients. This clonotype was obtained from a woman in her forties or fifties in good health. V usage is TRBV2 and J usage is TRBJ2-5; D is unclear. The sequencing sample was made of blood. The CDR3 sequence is CASSGLETQYF. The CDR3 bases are TGTGCCAGCAGTGGCCTGGAGACCCAGTACTTC.